This T cell receptor (beta chain) was sequenced in a study of cytomegalovirus exposure and HLA in healthy donors. Study as a whole: The roughly 110 validation repertoires used the same platform as the approximately 670 first-cohort repertoires, a later analysis reported. The study's findings and limits: Most observed TCR sequences were rare, whereas some public TCRs were detected in many donors.

Trimming took 4 bases from V and 12 from J, leaving 23 bases between them. CDR3 size: 15 residues. The V gene's germline CDR1 is SGHRS and CDR2 YFSETQ. Sequenced by immunoSEQ multiplex PCR; TCRdb stores in-frame clones only, minus some. The repertoire has 120,000 or so clones, 89% of them found once; the top ten carry about 2%. In regard to this clone: What it recognizes is unknown.

The receptor comes from a woman younger than 30 in good health and CMV-seronegative. V usage is TRBV5-1 and J usage is TRBJ2-1, with D possibly being TRBD2 (6 bases). Sample: PBMCs. DNA for the CDR3: TGCGCCAGCAGCCCCAATCCCACGGGAGATTTCCCGCAGTTCTTC. Its translation is CASSPNPTGDFPQFF. Variable domain in full (rest from reference TRBV5-1 and TRBJ2-1): KAGVTQTPRYLIKTRGQQVTLSCSPISGHRSVSWYQQTPGQGLQFLFEYFSETQRNKGNFPGRFSGRQFSNSRSEMNVSTLELGDSALYLCASSPNPTGDFPQFFGPGTRLTVL.